This TCR beta chain was recorded in a study of blood T cell repertoires in COVID-19. Seattle-derived patients entered the study during active infection and were followed longitudinally. The CDR3 is 15 amino acids. CDR1 SGHTA and CDR2 FQGNSA come from the germline V gene. With 1 base removed from V and 0 bases from J, the gap between germline ends came to 7 bases. Measured with immunoSEQ multiplex PCR; TCRdb has only the in-frame clones, and not every one. The sample yields 100,000 to 150,000 clones, nearly 90% seen once. Input material: peripheral blood. This clonotype originated in a woman aged 55-70 years with COVID-19, enrolled during active disease. The chain is built from TRBV7-2 and TRBJ2-1; D is unclear. CDR3: CASSLDWSSYNEQFF. The CDR3 nucleotides read TGTGCCAGCAGCTTAGACTGGAGCTCCTACAATGAGCAGTTCTTC.